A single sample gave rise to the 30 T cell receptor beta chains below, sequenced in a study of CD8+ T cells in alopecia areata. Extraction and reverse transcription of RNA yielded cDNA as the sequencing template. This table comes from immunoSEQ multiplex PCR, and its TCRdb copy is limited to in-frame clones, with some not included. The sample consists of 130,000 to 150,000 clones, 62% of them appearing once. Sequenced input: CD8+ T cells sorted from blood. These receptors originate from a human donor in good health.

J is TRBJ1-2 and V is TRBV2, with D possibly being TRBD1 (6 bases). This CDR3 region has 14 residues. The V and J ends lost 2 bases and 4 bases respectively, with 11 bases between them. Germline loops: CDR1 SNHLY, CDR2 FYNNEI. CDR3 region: CASSESGGGYGYTF. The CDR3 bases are TGTGCCAGCAGTGAATCGGGGGGCGGCTATGGCTACACCTTC. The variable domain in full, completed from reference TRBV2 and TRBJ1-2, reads EPEVTQTPSHQVTQMGQEVILRCVPISNHLYFYWYRQILGQKVEFLVSFYNNEISEKSEIFDDQFSVERPDGSNFTLKIRSTKLEDSAMYFCASSESGGGYGYTFGSGTRLTVV.

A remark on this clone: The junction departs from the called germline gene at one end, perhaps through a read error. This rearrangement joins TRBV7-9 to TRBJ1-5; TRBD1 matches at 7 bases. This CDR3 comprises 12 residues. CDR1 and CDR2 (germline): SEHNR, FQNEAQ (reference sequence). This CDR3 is CASSLDRGTVDF. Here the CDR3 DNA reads TGTGCCAGCAGCTTAGATCGAGGGACAGTGGATTTT.

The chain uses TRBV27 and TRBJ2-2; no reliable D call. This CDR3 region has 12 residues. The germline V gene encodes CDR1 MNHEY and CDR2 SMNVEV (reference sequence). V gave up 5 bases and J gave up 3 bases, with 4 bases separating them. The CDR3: CASSLDTGELFF. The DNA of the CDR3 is TGTGCCAGCAGTCTAGACACCGGGGAGCTGTTTTTT.

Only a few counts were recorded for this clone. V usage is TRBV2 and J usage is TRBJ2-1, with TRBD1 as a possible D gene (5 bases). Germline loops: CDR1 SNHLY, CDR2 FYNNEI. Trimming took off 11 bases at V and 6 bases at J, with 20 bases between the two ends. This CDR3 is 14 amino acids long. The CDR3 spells CAFTKAGSSNEQFF. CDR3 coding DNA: TGTGCCTTTACCAAAGCAGGGTCTTCCAATGAGCAGTTCTTC.

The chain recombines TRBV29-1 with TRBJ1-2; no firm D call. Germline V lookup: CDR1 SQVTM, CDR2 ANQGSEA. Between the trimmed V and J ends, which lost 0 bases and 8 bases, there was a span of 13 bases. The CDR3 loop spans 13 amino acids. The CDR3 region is CSVEDRGPDGYTF. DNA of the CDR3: TGCAGCGTTGAAGATCGTGGGCCGGACGGCTACACCTTC.

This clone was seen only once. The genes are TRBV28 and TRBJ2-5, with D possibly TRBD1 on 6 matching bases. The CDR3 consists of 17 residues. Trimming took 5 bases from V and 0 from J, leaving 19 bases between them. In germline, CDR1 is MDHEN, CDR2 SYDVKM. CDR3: CASSPLQGMGHQETQYF. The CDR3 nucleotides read TGTGCCAGCAGTCCACTACAGGGTATGGGACACCAAGAGACCCAGTACTTC.

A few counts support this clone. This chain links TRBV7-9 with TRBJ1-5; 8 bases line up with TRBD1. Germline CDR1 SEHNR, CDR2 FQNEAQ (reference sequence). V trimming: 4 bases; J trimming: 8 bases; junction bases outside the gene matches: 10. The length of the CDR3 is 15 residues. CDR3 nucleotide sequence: TGTGCCAGCAGCTCGGGCCAGGGGGCCGAGGAGCCCCAGCATTTT. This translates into CASSSGQGAEEPQHF. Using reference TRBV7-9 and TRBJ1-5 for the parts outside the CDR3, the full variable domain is DTGVSQNPRHKITKRGQNVTFRCDPISEHNRLYWYRQTLGQGPEFLTYFQNEAQLEKSRLLSDRFSAERPKGSFSTLEIQRTEQGDSAMYLCASSSGQGAEEPQHFGDGTRLSIL.

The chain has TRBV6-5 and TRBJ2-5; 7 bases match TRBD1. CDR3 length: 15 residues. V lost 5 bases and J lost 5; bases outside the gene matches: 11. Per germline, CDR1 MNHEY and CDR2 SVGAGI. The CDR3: CASSHETGLGETQYF. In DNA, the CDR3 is TGTGCCAGCAGTCACGAGACAGGGCTGGGGGAGACCCAGTACTTC.

The CDR3 DNA is TGTGCCAGCAGCTTAGATACGGGACTAGCGTACAATGAGCAGTTCTTC. Residues: CASSLDTGLAYNEQFF. The V gene is TRBV11-3, the J gene TRBJ2-1; TRBD2 matches 10 bases. Trimming removed 0 bases from V and 4 bases from J; junction bases left unmatched: 3. Germline CDR1 reads SGHNT; CDR2 reads YENEEA. The CDR3 covers 16 residues.

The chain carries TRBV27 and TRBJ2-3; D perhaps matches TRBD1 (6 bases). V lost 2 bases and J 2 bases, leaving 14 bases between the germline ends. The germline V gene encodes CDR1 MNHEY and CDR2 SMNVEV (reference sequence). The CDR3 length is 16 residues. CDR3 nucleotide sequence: TGTGCCAGCAGTTTAGTCTACAGGGAGAACACAGATACGCAGTATTTT. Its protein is CASSLVYRENTDTQYF.

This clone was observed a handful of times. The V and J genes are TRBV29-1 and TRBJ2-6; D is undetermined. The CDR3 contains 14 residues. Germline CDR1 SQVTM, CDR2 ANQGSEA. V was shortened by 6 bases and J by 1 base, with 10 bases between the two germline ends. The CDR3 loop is CSVVWVSGANVLTF. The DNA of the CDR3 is TGCAGCGTGGTCTGGGTATCTGGGGCCAACGTCCTGACTTTC. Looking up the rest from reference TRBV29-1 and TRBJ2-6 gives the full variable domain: SAVISQKPSRDICQRGTSLTIQCQVDSQVTMMFWYRQQPGQSLTLIATANQGSEATYESGFVIDKFPISRPNLTFSTLTVSNMSPEDSSIYLCSVVWVSGANVLTFGAGSRLTVL.

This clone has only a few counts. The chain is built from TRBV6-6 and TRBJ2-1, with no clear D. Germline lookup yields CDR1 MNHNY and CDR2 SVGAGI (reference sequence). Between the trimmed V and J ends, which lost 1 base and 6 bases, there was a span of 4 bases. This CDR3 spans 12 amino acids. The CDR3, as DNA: TGTGCCAGCAGTTACTACGTCAATGAGCAGTTCTTC. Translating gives CASSYYVNEQFF.

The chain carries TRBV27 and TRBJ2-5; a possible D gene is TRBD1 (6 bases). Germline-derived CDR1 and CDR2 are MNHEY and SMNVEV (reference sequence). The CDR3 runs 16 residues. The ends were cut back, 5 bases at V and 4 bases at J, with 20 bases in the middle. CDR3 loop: CASSGRRQEAPETQYF. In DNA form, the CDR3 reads TGTGCCAGCAGTGGCCGGCGACAGGAGGCCCCAGAGACCCAGTACTTC.

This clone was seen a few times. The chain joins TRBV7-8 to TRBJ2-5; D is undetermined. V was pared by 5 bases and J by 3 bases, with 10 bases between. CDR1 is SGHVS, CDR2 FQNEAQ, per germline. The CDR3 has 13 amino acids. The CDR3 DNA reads TGTGCCAGCAGCGCACCCAGCGAAGAGACCCAGTACTTC. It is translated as CASSAPSEETQYF.

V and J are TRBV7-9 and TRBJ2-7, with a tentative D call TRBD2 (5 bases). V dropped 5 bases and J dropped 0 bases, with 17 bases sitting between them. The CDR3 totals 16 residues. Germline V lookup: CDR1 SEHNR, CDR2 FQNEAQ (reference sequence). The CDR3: CASSPSSTAISYEQYF. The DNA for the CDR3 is TGTGCCAGCAGCCCATCTAGCACAGCTATCTCCTACGAGCAGTACTTC. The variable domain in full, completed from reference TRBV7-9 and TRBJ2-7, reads DTGVSQNPRHKITKRGQNVTFRCDPISEHNRLYWYRQTLGQGPEFLTYFQNEAQLEKSRLLSDRFSAERPKGSFSTLEIQRTEQGDSAMYLCASSPSSTAISYEQYFGPGTRLTVT.

The CDR3 reads CSVHLFSGSRGEQFF. The CDR3 bases are TGCAGCGTTCACCTTTTTAGCGGGAGTAGGGGTGAGCAGTTCTTC. V and J are TRBV29-1 and TRBJ2-1; 9 bases fit TRBD2. This CDR3 contains 15 residues. The trim removed 5 bases at V and 9 bases at J, leaving 14 bases unmatched. Germline V CDR1 and CDR2: SQVTM, ANQGSEA.

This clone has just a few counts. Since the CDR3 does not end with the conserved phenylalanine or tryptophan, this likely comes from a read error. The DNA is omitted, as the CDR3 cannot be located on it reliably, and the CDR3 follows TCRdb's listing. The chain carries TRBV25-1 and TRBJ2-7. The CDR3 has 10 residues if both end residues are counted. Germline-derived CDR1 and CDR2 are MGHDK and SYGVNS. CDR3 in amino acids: CASSPFGQDG.

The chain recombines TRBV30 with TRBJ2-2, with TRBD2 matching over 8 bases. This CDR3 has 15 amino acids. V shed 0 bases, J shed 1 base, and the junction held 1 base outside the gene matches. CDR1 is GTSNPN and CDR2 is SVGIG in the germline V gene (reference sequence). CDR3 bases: TGTGCCTGGAGTGTACTAGCGGAGAACACCGGGGAGCTGTTTTTT. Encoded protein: CAWSVLAENTGELFF.

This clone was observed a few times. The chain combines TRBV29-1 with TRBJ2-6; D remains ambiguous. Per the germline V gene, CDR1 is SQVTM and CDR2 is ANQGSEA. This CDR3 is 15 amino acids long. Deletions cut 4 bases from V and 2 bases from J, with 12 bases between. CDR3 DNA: TGCAGCGTTGTCTGGGTGATTCCTGGGGCCAACGTCCTGACTTTC. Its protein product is CSVVWVIPGANVLTF.

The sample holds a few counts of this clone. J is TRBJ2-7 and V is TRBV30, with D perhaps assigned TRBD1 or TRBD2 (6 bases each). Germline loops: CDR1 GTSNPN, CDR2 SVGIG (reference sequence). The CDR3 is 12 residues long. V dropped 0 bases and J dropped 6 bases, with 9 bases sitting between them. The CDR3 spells CAWSVGGAEQYF. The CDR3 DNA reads TGTGCCTGGAGTGTCGGGGGCGCCGAGCAGTACTTC. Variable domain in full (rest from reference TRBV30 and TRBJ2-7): SQTIHQWPATLVQPVGSPLSLECTVEGTSNPNLYWYRQAAGRGLQLLFYSVGIGQISSEVPQNLSASRPQDRQFILSSKKLLLSDSGFYLCAWSVGGAEQYFGPGTRLTVT.

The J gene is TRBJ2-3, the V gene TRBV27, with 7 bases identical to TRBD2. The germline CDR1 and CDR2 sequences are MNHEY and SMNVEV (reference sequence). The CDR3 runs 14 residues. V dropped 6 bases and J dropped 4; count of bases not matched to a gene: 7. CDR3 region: CASSLAALSDTQYF. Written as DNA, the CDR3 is TGTGCCAGCAGCCTAGCGGCCCTTTCAGATACGCAGTATTTT.

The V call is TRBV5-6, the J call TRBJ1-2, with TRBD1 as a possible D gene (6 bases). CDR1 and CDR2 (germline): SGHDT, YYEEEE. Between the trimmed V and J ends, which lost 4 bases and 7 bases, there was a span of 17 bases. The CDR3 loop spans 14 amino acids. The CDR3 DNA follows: TGTGCCAGCAGCGAACCCCGGGACATCCCTGGCTACACCTTC. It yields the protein CASSEPRDIPGYTF.

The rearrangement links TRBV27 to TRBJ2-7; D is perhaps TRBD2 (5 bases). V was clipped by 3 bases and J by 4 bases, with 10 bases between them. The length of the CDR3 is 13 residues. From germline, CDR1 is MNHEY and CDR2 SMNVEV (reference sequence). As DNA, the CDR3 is TGTGCCAGCAGTTTTGGGTCGGGGTACGAGCAGTACTTC. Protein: CASSFGSGYEQYF.

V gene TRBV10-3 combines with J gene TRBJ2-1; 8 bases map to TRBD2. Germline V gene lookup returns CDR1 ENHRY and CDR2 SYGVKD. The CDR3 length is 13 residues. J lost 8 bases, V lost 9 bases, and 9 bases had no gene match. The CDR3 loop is CAISGSGGDEQFF. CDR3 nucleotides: TGTGCCATAAGCGGGAGTGGCGGGGATGAGCAGTTCTTC.

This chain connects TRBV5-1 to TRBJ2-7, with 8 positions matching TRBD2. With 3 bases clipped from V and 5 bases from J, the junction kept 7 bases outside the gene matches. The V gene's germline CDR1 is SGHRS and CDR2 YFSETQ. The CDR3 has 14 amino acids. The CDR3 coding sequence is TGCGCCAGCAGCTGGCAACTAGCGGCCCACGAGCAGTACTTC. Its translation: CASSWQLAAHEQYF.

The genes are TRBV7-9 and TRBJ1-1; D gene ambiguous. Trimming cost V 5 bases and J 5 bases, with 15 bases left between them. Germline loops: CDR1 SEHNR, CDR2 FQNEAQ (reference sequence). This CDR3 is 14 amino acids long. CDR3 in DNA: TGTGCCAGCAGCCCCCCGGTAGGTCTGACTGAAGCTTTCTTT. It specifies CASSPPVGLTEAFF.

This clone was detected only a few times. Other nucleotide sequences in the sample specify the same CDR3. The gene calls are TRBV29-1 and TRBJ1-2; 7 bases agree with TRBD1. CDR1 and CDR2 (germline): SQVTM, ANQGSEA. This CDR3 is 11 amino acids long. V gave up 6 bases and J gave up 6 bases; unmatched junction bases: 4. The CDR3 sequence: CSVQGRNGYTF. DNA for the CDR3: TGCAGCGTACAGGGGAGGAATGGCTACACCTTC.

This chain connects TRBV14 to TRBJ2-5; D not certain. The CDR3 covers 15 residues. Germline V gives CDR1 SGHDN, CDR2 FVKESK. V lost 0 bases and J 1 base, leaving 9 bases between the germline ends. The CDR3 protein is CASSQDMTGQETQYF. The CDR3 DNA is TGTGCCAGCAGCCAAGATATGACTGGCCAAGAGACCCAGTACTTC. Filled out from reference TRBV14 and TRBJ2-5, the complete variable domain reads EAGVTQFPSHSVIEKGQTVTLRCDPISGHDNLYWYRRVMGKEIKFLLHFVKESKQDESGMPNNRFLAERTGGTYSTLKVQPAELEDSGVYFCASSQDMTGQETQYFGPGTRLLVL.

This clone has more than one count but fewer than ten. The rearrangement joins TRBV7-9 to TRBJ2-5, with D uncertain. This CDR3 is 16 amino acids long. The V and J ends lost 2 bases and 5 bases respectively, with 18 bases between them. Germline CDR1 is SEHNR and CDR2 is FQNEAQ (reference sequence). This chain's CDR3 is CASSLSGQVPGETQYF. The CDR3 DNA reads TGTGCCAGCAGCTTAAGTGGGCAAGTCCCGGGTGAGACCCAGTACTTC.

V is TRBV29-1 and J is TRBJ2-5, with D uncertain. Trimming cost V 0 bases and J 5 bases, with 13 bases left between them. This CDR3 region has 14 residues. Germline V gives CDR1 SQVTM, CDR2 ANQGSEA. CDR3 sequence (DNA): TGCAGCGTTGAAGATCTTACCAGTTCCGAGACCCAGTACTTC. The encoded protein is CSVEDLTSSETQYF.